This note documents a single TCR beta chain sequence. Its cognate antigen is unknown. This CDR3 contains 14 residues. V gave up 7 bases and J gave up 5 bases, with 17 bases separating them. This sample was included in a study of T-cell reconstitution after alpha-beta-depleted transplantation in children. Study-wide points: The authors attributed T-cell counts and diversity one year after transplant mostly to newly produced T cells. Two months or so post-transplant, alpha-beta T cells reportedly derived from several hundred expanded graft clones.

Unique molecular identifiers were incorporated into the prepared TCRbeta library. A single record per CDR3 protein comes from TCRdb applying MiXCR to the PCR reads. The sample consists of hundreds of thousands of distinct CDR3 sequences, 16% of them appearing once. The specimen comprised PBMCs, mostly from graft donor cells, sampled 360 days after TCRalphabeta/CD19-depleted stem cell transplant. This receptor was obtained from a male patient younger than 18 who had a stem cell transplant for acute lymphoblastic leukemia, so the T cells may come from the graft donor. The chain combines TRBV12-3 or TRBV12-4 with TRBJ1-1, with D hard to call. CDR3 region: CASTFWGGGTEAFF. The DNA of the CDR3 is TGTGCCAGCACCTTCTGGGGAGGAGGAACTGAAGCTTTCTTT.